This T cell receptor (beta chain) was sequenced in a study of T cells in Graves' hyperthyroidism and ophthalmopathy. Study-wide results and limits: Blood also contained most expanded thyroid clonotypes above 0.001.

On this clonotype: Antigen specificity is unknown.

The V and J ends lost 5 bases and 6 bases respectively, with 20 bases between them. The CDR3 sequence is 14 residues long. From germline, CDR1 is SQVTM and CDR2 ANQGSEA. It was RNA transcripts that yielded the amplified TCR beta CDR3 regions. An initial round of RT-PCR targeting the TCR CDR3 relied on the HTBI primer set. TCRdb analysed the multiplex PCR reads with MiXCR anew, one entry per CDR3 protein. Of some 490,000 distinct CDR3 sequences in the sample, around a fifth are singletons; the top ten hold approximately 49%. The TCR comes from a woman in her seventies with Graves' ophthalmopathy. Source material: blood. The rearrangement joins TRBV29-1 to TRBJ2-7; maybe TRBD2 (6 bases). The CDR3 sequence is CSVPGRRETSEQYF. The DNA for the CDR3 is TGCAGCGTTCCAGGACGGCGGGAAACGAGCGAGCAGTACTTC.